Following are 32 T cell receptor delta chains from one sample sequenced in a study of γδ T cells in repeated Plasmodium falciparum infection (dated by TCRdb to the early 2020s). For bulk TCR repertoire analysis, Vgamma9/Vdelta2+ and Vdelta2-negative gammadelta T cell populations were isolated by flow sorting from peripheral blood mononuclear cells. Libraries were constructed by multiplex PCR. Reads for this sample came from an Illumina MiSeq. TCRdb recomputed clones from the public reads with CATT; identical DNA rows were then combined. The sample contains 50,000 or so delta-chain clones, 1.5% to 2% of them found a single time. The biggest ten clones account for over 6.5% of the sample. Sequencing was done on a sample of gamma-delta T cells from blood. All receptors derive from a pool of human donors (malaria-infected and uninfected, not separated).

Concerning this clone: The amino acid sequence in TCRdb belongs to a much larger clone and departs from this DNA's translation at residue 7, likely a sequencing read error; the sequence shown is translated from the DNA. The chain employs TRDV1 and TRDJ1, with TRDD3 identical over 7 bases. TCRdb does not report a J gene; here it was assigned by matching the DNA to germline references. V shed 2 bases, J shed 0 bases, and the junction held 21 bases outside the gene matches. The germline gives CDR1 TSWWSYY, CDR2 QGS. CDR3 length: 21 amino acids. The CDR3 sequence: CALGEIPRYWGTERDTDKLIF. The CDR3 DNA follows: TGTGCTCTTGGGGAAATTCCCCGCTACTGGGGAACAGAGAGGGACACCGATAAACTCATCTTT.

This clone appeared a few times. Here the CDR3 reads CACWHPVSSRSTGGYLTDKLIF. CDR3 DNA sequence: TGTGCCTGTTGGCATCCTGTGTCTTCTAGGTCTACTGGGGGATATCTTACCGATAAACTCATCTTT. V usage is TRDV2 and J usage is TRDJ1; TRDD3 agrees at 11 bases. The J gene, left out of TCRdb, was set here by checking the DNA against germline. The CDR3 sequence is 22 residues long. The germline V gene encodes CDR1 GEAIGNYY and CDR2 EKD. Trimming cost V 6 bases and J 2 bases; bases outside gene matches: 28.

The table lists this clone with a few counts. This DNA's translation and the protein TCRdb lists, from a much larger clone, do not match at residue 6, likely due to a read error; the protein shown is translated from the DNA. The rearrangement links TRDV1 to TRDJ1, with 11 bases matching TRDD3. The J gene, missing from TCRdb, was assigned here through DNA to germline matching. The ends lost 4 bases at V and 3 bases at J; junction bases unmatched: 10. The CDR3 runs to 17 residues. Germline-derived CDR1 and CDR2 are TSWWSYY and QGS. CDR3 in amino acids: CALGGQLGDSYSDKLIF. DNA of the CDR3: TGTGCTCTTGGGGGGCAACTGGGGGATAGTTACTCCGATAAACTCATCTTT.

This clone was counted only a few times. The protein held in TCRdb is that of a much larger clone and does not match this DNA's translation at residue 5, likely because of a read error; the protein shown is translated from the DNA. This rearrangement joins TRDV1 to TRDJ2, with 8 bases that match TRDD3. The J gene was missing in TCRdb and was found by matching the end of the DNA to germline. CDR1 is TSWWSYY, CDR2 QGS, per germline. The V segment lost 4 bases and the J segment 0 bases; nucleotides outside the gene matches: 25. The CDR3 sequence is 23 residues long. The CDR3 sequence: CALGGPPEGWGIVSIPLTAQLFF. CDR3 DNA: TGTGCTCTTGGGGGTCCCCCGGAGGGTTGGGGGATTGTGTCTATCCCTTTGACAGCACAACTCTTCTTT.

On this clone: A far larger clone lies a single base away; this is likely a read error. Other nucleotide sequences from this sample produce the same CDR3. There is no J gene call, but TRDV1 is given as the V gene; TRDD3 was called by the table and not checked on the DNA. The CDR3 is 16 amino acids. Looked up from germline, CDR1 is TSWWSYY and CDR2 is QGS. The CDR3 region is CALGELPPPYTDKLIF. The CDR3 DNA reads as TGTGCTCTTGGGGAACTGCCCCCACCGTACACCGATAAACTCATCTTC.

This clone was seen at least ten times. The sample carries other DNA sequences with the same CDR3. V is TRDV1 and J is TRDJ3; 8 bases line up with TRDD3. This CDR3 is 22 amino acids long. The V segment lost 1 base and the J segment 0 bases; nucleotides outside the gene matches: 14. Germline assignment: CDR1 TSWWSYY and CDR2 QGS. CDR3 sequence: CALGERLLGALQGSWDTRQMFF. For the CDR3, the DNA is TGTGCTCTTGGGGAACGGCTACTGGGGGCCCTCCAGGGCTCCTGGGACACCCGACAGATGTTTTTC.

This clone was counted a few times. A much bigger clone sits one base away, suggesting this may be a read error. The sample has other DNA sequences that encode this CDR3 too. The chain combines TRDV1 with TRDJ1; 11 positions match TRDD3. TCRdb carries no J gene annotation; the J gene was assigned here by matching the DNA with germline. J was trimmed by 7 bases and V by 5 bases; bases with no gene match: 39. Germline CDR1 reads TSWWSYY; CDR2 reads QGS. The CDR3 contains 25 residues. The CDR3 reads CALGNLRKELKRDSHLGGYARKLIF. In nucleotides, the CDR3 is TGTGCTCTTGGGAATCTTCGGAAAGAGCTGAAGAGGGACTCCCACCTTGGGGGATACGCGCGTAAACTCATCTTT.

In this sample, this clone is medium-sized. Distinct nucleotide sequences in the sample also encode this CDR3. The rearrangement joins TRDV1 to TRDJ1; D remains unclear. CDR3 length: 17 amino acids. The germline V gene encodes CDR1 TSWWSYY and CDR2 QGS. Trimming took 2 bases from V and 3 from J, leaving 19 bases between them. The CDR3: CALGEGTRSPSSDKLIF. In DNA form, the CDR3 reads TGTGCTCTTGGGGAAGGAACAAGGAGCCCGTCCTCCGATAAACTCATCTTT.

A remark on this clone: Since a far larger clone is one base different, this is likely a read error. The identical CDR3 is also encoded by other nucleotide sequences in the sample. The rearrangement links TRDV2 to TRDJ1, with TRDD3 identical over 10 bases. Germline V lookup: CDR1 GEAIGNYY, CDR2 EKD. CDR3 length: 19 residues. CDR3 nucleotides: TGTGCCTGTGACACCTTTTCCTACGGGGGATACGGGTACACCGATAAACTTATCTTT. Its protein product is CACDTFSYGGYGYTDKLIF.

Of note for this clone: The mismatch at residue 9 between this DNA's translation and the TCRdb protein of a much larger clone likely reflects a read error; the protein shown is translated from the DNA. This chain links TRDV1 with TRDJ1; 8 bases map to TRDD3. Germline V gene sequence: CDR1 TSWWSYY, CDR2 QGS. The V and J ends lost 3 bases and 0 bases, in that order; junction bases with no gene match: 33. This CDR3 has 25 residues. The chain's CDR3 is CALGDLRPPRTYWGSPRVNTDKLIF. CDR3 bases: TGTGCTCTTGGGGACCTACGGCCTCCCCGAACCTACTGGGGGTCTCCCCGCGTGAACACCGATAAACTCATCTTT.

This clone was counted only a few times. A far larger clone is only one base removed, so a read error is likely. The sample contains more than one DNA sequence encoding this CDR3. J is TRDJ1 and V is TRDV1, with a weak D call TRDD3 (6 bases). As TCRdb names no J gene, one was assigned here on the basis of a DNA match to germline. Germline assignment: CDR1 TSWWSYY and CDR2 QGS. The CDR3 runs to 13 residues. V was shortened by 0 bases and J by 7 bases, with 9 bases between the two germline ends. For the CDR3, the DNA is TGTGCTCTTGGGGAACTAGTGGGGGTTAAACTCATCTTT. Amino acids: CALGELVGVKLIF.

On this clone: TCRdb has a much larger clone's protein, which differs at residue 13 from the translation of this DNA, likely because of a read error; what is shown is the protein translated from the DNA. This chain joins TRDV1 and TRDJ2, with 7 positions matching TRDD3. Here the J gene came from matching the DNA to germline, since TCRdb omits it. Trimming cost V 5 bases and J 0 bases; bases outside gene matches: 30. This CDR3 comprises 24 residues. Per germline, CDR1 TSWWSYY and CDR2 QGS. The CDR3 loop is CALGSSLGWAYWRIRFALTAQLFF. For the CDR3, the DNA is TGTGCTCTTGGGTCGTCCCTCGGCTGGGCTTACTGGAGGATACGCTTTGCTTTGACAGCACAACTCTTCTTT.

This clone was seen repeatedly, ten times or more. A much larger clone differs by one base, so this may be a read error. Other DNA sequences in this sample translate to the same CDR3. V and J are TRDV1 and TRDJ1; 7 bases are shared with TRDD2. Germline matching of the DNA provided the J gene here, since TCRdb leaves it blank. The CDR3 has 18 amino acids. Germline values: CDR1 TSWWSYY, CDR2 QGS. CDR3 bases: TGTGCCCTTGGGGAACTTTTTCCTTCCTCCCTTACGATCAGGAAACTCATCTTT. It is translated as CALGELFPSSLTIRKLIF.

The sample holds many counts of this clone. V is TRDV1 and J is TRDJ2, with 10 bases aligning to TRDD3. This CDR3 is built from 20 residues. Germline-derived CDR1 and CDR2 are TSWWSYY and QGS. The trim removed 4 bases at V and 0 bases at J, leaving 14 bases unmatched. CDR3 sequence (DNA): TGTGCTCTTGGGGCTTCCTACGGGGGATACGGGGCCTCTTTGACAGCACAACTCTTCTTT. This translates into CALGASYGGYGASLTAQLFF.

A few counts support this clone. The protein recorded in TCRdb matches a much larger clone and deviates from this DNA's translation at residue 17, suggesting a read error; the protein here is obtained by translating the DNA. The chain recombines TRDV1 with TRDJ2, with 11 bases lining up with TRDD3. Looked up from germline, CDR1 is TSWWSYY and CDR2 is QGS. The CDR3 length is 21 residues. Trimming cost V 5 bases and J 10 bases; bases outside gene matches: 27. The DNA of the CDR3 is TGTGCTCTTGGGTTTTCCTACCTGCAAGACCTGGGGGATACTCGGGCAGAACAACTCTTCTTT. Protein sequence: CALGFSYLQDLGDTRAEQLFF.

This clone was recorded a few times. TCRdb attributes to this sequence the protein of a much larger clone, which differs from the DNA translation at residue 12; a read error is likely, and the protein displayed is translated from the DNA. The chain combines TRDV1 with TRDJ1; D perhaps matches TRDD2 (8 bases). The J gene, absent from TCRdb, was called here by matching the DNA to germline. CDR3 length equals 26 residues. V was pared by 3 bases and J by 5 bases, with 49 bases between. CDR1 is TSWWSYY and CDR2 is QGS in the germline V gene. The CDR3 DNA reads as TGTGCTCTTGGGGACTCTTTCTTCCTACGTAAAGGTGTACTGGGGACCCCCATTCGTCCGATTGATAAACTCATCTTT. Protein product: CALGDSFFLRKGVLGTPIRPIDKLIF.

In regard to this clone: For this DNA, TCRdb reports the protein of a much larger clone, which diverges at residue 6, most likely from a read error; the protein presented here is translated directly from the DNA. The chain links TRAV29/DV5 to TRDJ1, with 10 bases lining up with TRDD3. The J segment lost 7 bases and the V segment lost 3 bases, leaving 18 bases of the junction unmatched. Looked up from germline, CDR1 is NSMFDY and CDR2 is ISSIKDK. This CDR3 spans 17 amino acids. CDR3 sequence: CAATLHIGGYARFKLIF. In DNA, the CDR3 is TGTGCAGCAACGCTTCATATAGGGGGATACGCGCGGTTTAAACTCATCTTT.

The table lists this clone with a few counts. TCRdb lists the protein of a much larger clone for this DNA, which differs at residue 14, so this is likely a read error; the protein given here is translated from the DNA itself. This chain joins TRDV1 and TRDJ1; maybe TRDD2 (9 bases). TCRdb gives no J gene; it was assigned here by matching the DNA to germline. Trimming took 1 base from V and 4 from J, leaving 25 bases between them. CDR3 length: 19 residues. Germline CDR1 is TSWWSYY and CDR2 is QGS. CDR3 residues: CALGEPWAFLRGDSDKLIF. For the CDR3, the DNA is TGTGCTCTTGGGGAACCTTGGGCCTTCCTACGGGGGGATAGCGATAAACTCATCTTT.

This clone was observed a handful of times. TCRdb's protein, taken from a much larger clone, differs from this DNA's translation at residue 5, likely owing to a read error; the protein displayed comes from the DNA. This rearrangement joins TRDV1 to TRDJ1; 7 nucleotides align to TRDD2. TCRdb does not report a J gene; here it was assigned by matching the DNA to germline references. This CDR3 has 19 residues. Germline CDR1 TSWWSYY, CDR2 QGS. Losses at the gene ends were 4 bases for V and 9 bases for J; bases not matched to a gene: 26. The CDR3 DNA reads TGTGCTCTTGGGGGAGATCCGCCCCTTCCTCAGTTGTCCACCTGGCAACTCATCTTT. Translating gives CALGGDPPLPQLSTWQLIF.

This clone appeared a few times. This is likely an artifact of a read error, given a far larger clone one base away. The sample has other DNA sequences that encode this CDR3 too. The chain is built from TRDV1 and TRDJ1; 8 bases fit TRDD3. Assignment of the J gene here rests on matching the DNA to germline, because TCRdb gives none. Germline CDR1 reads TSWWSYY; CDR2 reads QGS. CDR3 length: 21 residues. V lost 4 bases and J lost 3; bases outside the gene matches: 25. CDR3 nucleotides: TGTGCTCTTGGGGGCCTGAGTCCCGCTGTGGGGGTACCACTGGGGGCCGATAAACTCATCTTT. It yields the protein CALGGLSPAVGVPLGADKLIF.

This clone was observed a few times. A far larger clone is only one base removed, so a read error is likely. Other DNA sequences in the same sample also yield this CDR3. The V call is TRDV1, the J call TRDJ1, with TRDD3 matching over 13 bases. The CDR3 covers 24 residues. From germline, CDR1 is TSWWSYY and CDR2 QGS. The J segment lost 11 bases and the V segment lost 0 bases, leaving 33 bases of the junction unmatched. The CDR3 loop is CALGELVPSYKLASTGGYALTLIF. CDR3 DNA: TGTGCTCTTGGGGAACTAGTCCCTAGCTATAAGCTAGCATCGACTGGGGGATACGCTTTAACGCTCATCTTT.

This clone was seen a few times. This likely reflects a read error, since a far larger clone is one base away. Other DNA variants within this sample encode the same CDR3. The V and J genes are TRDV1 and TRDJ1; 9 bases match TRDD3. Looked up from germline, CDR1 is TSWWSYY and CDR2 is QGS. The CDR3 sequence is 17 residues long. The CDR3 DNA reads as TGTGCTCTTGGTGAACTCAGGGGGATACATGACACCGATAAACTCATCTTT. Amino acid sequence: CALGELRGIHDTDKLIF.

To note about this clone: Translating this DNA gives a protein that differs at residue 13 from the TCRdb one, which belongs to a much larger clone; a read error is likely, and the protein shown is this translation. The rearrangement joins TRDV1 to TRDJ1, with a possible D match to TRDD2 (7 bases). Since TCRdb gives no J gene, matching the DNA to germline was used here to assign it. V lost 4 bases, J lost 1 base, and 37 bases lay in between. Per germline, CDR1 TSWWSYY and CDR2 QGS. This CDR3 is 23 amino acids long. CDR3 nucleotide sequence: TGTGCTCTTGGGGGGCCGGTTCCTACTTCCCTCTGGGGCTGGGGATGGGGCACCGATAAACTCATCTTT. Translating it yields CALGGPVPTSLWGWGWGTDKLIF.

This clone is classed as medium-sized. The identical CDR3 is also encoded by other nucleotide sequences in the sample. The CDR3 sequence: CALGELGWTKFLSDWGRQTLTAQLFF. As DNA, the CDR3 is TGTGCTCTTGGGGAACTAGGATGGACAAAGTTCCTATCGGACTGGGGGAGACAAACTTTGACAGCACAACTCTTCTTT. The chain recombines TRDV1 with TRDJ2; 9 positions agree with TRDD3. J was trimmed by 0 bases and V by 0 bases; bases with no gene match: 29. Per germline, CDR1 TSWWSYY and CDR2 QGS. CDR3 length equals 26 residues.

This clone was seen many times. The chain has TRDV2 and TRDJ1; D not certain. The CDR3 runs 14 residues. V gave up 0 bases and J gave up 3 bases, with 10 bases separating them. CDR1 GEAIGNYY and CDR2 EKD come from the germline V gene. The CDR3 nucleotides read TGTGCCTGTGACACCCTCGAAGGTGCCGATAAACTCATCTTT. Protein product: CACDTLEGADKLIF.

This clone was detected a few times. TCRdb's protein, taken from a much larger clone, differs from this DNA's translation at residue 22, likely owing to a read error; the protein displayed comes from the DNA. The chain has TRDV1 and TRDJ1, with D perhaps matching TRDD2 or TRDD3 (6 bases each). TCRdb supplies no J gene; here it was assigned by aligning the nucleotide sequence to germline. The CDR3 runs to 26 residues. The germline CDR1 and CDR2 sequences are TSWWSYY and QGS. The DNA of the CDR3 is TGTGCTCTTGGGGATGTGGATGATCCTACGTACCCTCAGGGTTCCCCCCATGCCGGATACACCAATAAACTCATCTTT. Its translation is CALGDVDDPTYPQGSPHAGYTNKLIF.

This clone was seen a few times. A far larger clone is one base from this, pointing to a likely read error. Other DNA sequences within the sample encode an identical CDR3. The CDR3 sequence is CACDTVGGTWGKTDKLIF. CDR3 coding DNA: TGTGCCTGTGACACGGTAGGAGGTACCTGGGGAAAAACCGATAAACTCATCTTT. The genes are TRDV2 and TRDJ1, with a possible D match to TRDD3 (6 bases). No J segment appears in TCRdb, so it was assigned here by matching the sequence to germline. V was cut by 1 base and J by 2 bases, with 22 bases left in between. CDR1 and CDR2 (germline): GEAIGNYY, EKD. CDR3 size: 18 residues.

This clone showed up many times. This chain joins TRDV2 and TRDJ1, with 8 bases aligning to TRDD3. The V segment lost 0 bases and the J segment 2 bases; nucleotides outside the gene matches: 13. There are 18 residues in the CDR3. Looked up from germline, CDR1 is GEAIGNYY and CDR2 is EKD. The CDR3 DNA reads TGTGCCTGTGACACCCTATTAGTACTGGGGGGTGATACCGATAAACTCATCTTT. It translates to CACDTLLVLGGDTDKLIF.

Notes on this clone: The protein given by TCRdb reflects a much larger clone and differs at residue 17 from this DNA's translation, likely from a read error; the protein shown is the DNA's translation. The chain employs TRDV1 and TRDJ1; 9 nucleotides align to TRDD3. No J segment appears in TCRdb, so it was assigned here by matching the sequence to germline. The trim removed 1 base at V and 2 bases at J, leaving 26 bases unmatched. From germline, CDR1 is TSWWSYY and CDR2 QGS. This CDR3 spans 23 amino acids. The CDR3 spells CALGEHRNLRRNWGNPRTDKLIF. CDR3 sequence (DNA): TGTGCTCTTGGGGAACACAGGAACCTACGCCGTAACTGGGGGAACCCGCGGACCGATAAACTCATCTTT.

In the case of this clone: The translation of this DNA and the TCRdb protein of a much larger clone differ at residue 14, probably owing to a read error; the protein shown here is translated from the DNA. The gene calls are TRDV1 and TRDJ1; 8 bases fit TRDD3. TCRdb records no J gene; here it was assigned by comparing the DNA to germline. This CDR3 contains 19 residues. Germline CDR1 reads TSWWSYY; CDR2 reads QGS. V shed 4 bases, J shed 4 bases, and the junction held 20 bases outside the gene matches. CDR3 region: CALGVLTGGRPDYIDKLIF. CDR3 bases: TGTGCTCTTGGGGTACTAACTGGGGGGCGACCCGATTACATCGATAAACTCATCTTT.

A remark on this clone: The protein given by TCRdb reflects a much larger clone and differs at residue 6 from this DNA's translation, likely from a read error; the protein shown is the DNA's translation. The rearrangement joins TRDV1 to TRDJ1; D remains unclear. The J gene is not listed in TCRdb, so it was assigned here from a DNA match to germline. V shed 1 base and J shed 2 bases, with 23 bases lying between them. Germline CDR1 TSWWSYY, CDR2 QGS. This CDR3 contains 19 residues. The CDR3 loop reads CALGEPESSRSFITDKLIF. Written as DNA, the CDR3 is TGTGCTCTTGGGGAACCAGAGTCGTCCCGGTCCTTTATTACCGATAAACTCATCTTT.

This clone rates as medium-sized. Other DNA sequences in the sample encode the same CDR3. CDR3 sequence: CALGGGVLRIRSYTDKLIF. CDR3 nucleotide sequence: TGTGCTCTTGGGGGGGGCGTCCTCAGGATACGCTCGTACACCGATAAACTCATCTTT. The genes are TRDV1 and TRDJ1; TRDD3 agrees at 7 bases. This CDR3 is 19 amino acids long. Losses at the gene ends were 4 bases for V and 0 bases for J; bases not matched to a gene: 17. Per germline, CDR1 TSWWSYY and CDR2 QGS.